Detailed here is one T cell receptor (beta chain). The data were obtained in a study of blood T cell repertoires in COVID-19. Between the trimmed V and J ends, which lost 9 bases and 0 bases, there was a span of 12 bases. This CDR3 is built from 13 residues. Under the authors' procedure: Quantification of nucleated cells was approximated via reference gene primer amplification. Method: immunoSEQ multiplex PCR; TCRdb's copy keeps in-frame clones and lacks some. The V and J calls and clone size are taken from that table; D and trimming were inferred from the DNA. The table lists a few hundred thousand clones, roughly 84% of them singletons.

This sequence originates from a woman aged 18-29 years with acute or convalescent COVID-19. The material sequenced was peripheral blood. J is TRBJ1-1 and V is TRBV5-3, with no clear D. TRBV5-3 is an open reading frame, and its role is uncertain. Written as DNA, the CDR3 is TGTGCCAACCAGGCGAAAATGAACACTGAAGCTTTCTTT. This codes for CANQAKMNTEAFF.